This T cell receptor beta chain came from a study of long-term antiretroviral therapy in people with HIV. This was the immunoSEQ v3.0 assay at survey level. Sequenced by immunoSEQ multiplex PCR; TCRdb stores in-frame clones only, minus some. The profile shows tens of thousands of clones, about 94% of them singletons. This CDR3 comprises 12 residues. The sequenced sample was unsorted PBMCs, obtained about 7.4 years after starting antiretroviral therapy. The chain carries TRBV21-1 and TRBJ2-7; TRBD1 is the table's D call and was not checked against the DNA. TRBV21-1 counts as a pseudogene. The source is a man aged 50 to 60 with HIV. The CDR3 protein is CASSDQGYEQYF. In DNA, the CDR3 is TGTGCCAGCAGCGACCAGGGTTACGAGCAGTACTTC.